This TCR beta chain was identified in a study of vaccination effects on CD4 cells after COVID-19. Findings of the study overall: Among infection- and vaccine-induced clones, marked clonal contraction occurred late after vaccination.

Regarding this clone: Its cognate antigen is unknown.

Germline V gene lookup returns CDR1 SGDLS and CDR2 YYNGEE. This CDR3 is built from 14 residues. V shed 0 bases and J 5 bases; nucleotides not matched to a gene: 4. After expansion with viral peptide pools in the ViraFEST assay, antigen-specific CD4+ T cells were sequenced. The culture ran for approximately 10 days, and then CD4+ T cells were isolated. Vaccine recipients lacked prior SARS-CoV-2 infection and had negative nucleocapsid antibodies. Both day 3 and day 7 saw half the medium replaced with IL-2 medium. The protocol was immunoSEQ multiplex PCR, while the TCRdb copy is restricted to in-frame clones and leaves out a portion. The sample includes approximately 21,000 clones, 68% of them seen just once.

The sequenced sample was CD4+ T cells from PBMCs cultured with HCoV-NL63 spike peptides, obtained before COVID-19 vaccination. This sequence originates from a human donor who received a COVID-19 vaccine. The chain uses TRBV9 and TRBJ1-2, with TRBD1 identical over 7 bases. CDR3 amino acids: CASSVGDRAYGYTF. The CDR3, as DNA: TGTGCCAGCAGCGTAGGTGACAGGGCTTATGGCTACACCTTC.